This TCR beta chain was profiled in a study of T cell changes during pregnancy in multiple sclerosis. Clones were read by immunoSEQ multiplex PCR, and TCRdb kept only the in-frame ones, dropping some. The profile shows about 76,000 clones, roughly 92% of them singletons. Here the sequenced sample was peripheral blood, taken after pregnancy. The source of this sequence is a female donor in good health, enrolled as a control in a pregnancy study.

The CDR3 is CASSLGGINEAFF. Here the CDR3 DNA reads TGTGCCAGCAGTTTAGGGGGGATCAATGAAGCTTTCTTT. The rearrangement uses TRBV28 and TRBJ1-1; a weak D match, TRBD1 (5 bases). Trimming left V 2 bases short and J 7 bases short, with 11 bases between. This CDR3 is 13 amino acids long. Germline V gene sequence: CDR1 MDHEN, CDR2 SYDVKM. Filled out from reference TRBV28 and TRBJ1-1, the complete variable domain reads DVKVTQSSRYLVKRTGEKVFLECVQDMDHENMFWYRQDPGLGLRLIYFSYDVKMKEKGDIPEGYSVSREKKERFSLILESASTNQTSMYLCASSLGGINEAFFGQGTRLTVV.